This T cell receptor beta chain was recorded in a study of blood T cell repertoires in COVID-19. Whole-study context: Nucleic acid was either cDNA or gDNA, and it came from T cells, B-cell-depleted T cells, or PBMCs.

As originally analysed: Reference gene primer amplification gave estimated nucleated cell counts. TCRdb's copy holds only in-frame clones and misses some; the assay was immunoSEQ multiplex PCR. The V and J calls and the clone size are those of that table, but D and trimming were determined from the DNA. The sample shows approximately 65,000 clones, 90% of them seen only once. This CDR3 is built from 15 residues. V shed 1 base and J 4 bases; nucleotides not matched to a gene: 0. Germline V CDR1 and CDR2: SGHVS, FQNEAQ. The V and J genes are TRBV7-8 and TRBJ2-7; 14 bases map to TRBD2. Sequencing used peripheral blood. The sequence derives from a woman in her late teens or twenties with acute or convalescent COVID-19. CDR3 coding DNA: TGTGCCAGCAGCTTAGGACTAGCGGGGGGGTACGAGCAGTACTTC. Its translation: CASSLGLAGGYEQYF.